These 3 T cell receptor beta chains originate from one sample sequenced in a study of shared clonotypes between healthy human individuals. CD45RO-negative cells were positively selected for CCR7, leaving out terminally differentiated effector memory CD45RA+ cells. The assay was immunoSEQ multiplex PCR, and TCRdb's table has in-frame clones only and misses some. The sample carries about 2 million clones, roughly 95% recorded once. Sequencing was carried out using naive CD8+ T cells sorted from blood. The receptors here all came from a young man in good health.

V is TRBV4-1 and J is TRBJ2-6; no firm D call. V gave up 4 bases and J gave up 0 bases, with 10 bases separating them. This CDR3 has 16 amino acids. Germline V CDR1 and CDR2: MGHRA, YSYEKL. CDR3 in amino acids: CASSLDSHSGANVLTF. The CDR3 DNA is TGCGCCAGCAGCCTTGACTCGCACTCTGGGGCCAACGTCCTGACTTTC.

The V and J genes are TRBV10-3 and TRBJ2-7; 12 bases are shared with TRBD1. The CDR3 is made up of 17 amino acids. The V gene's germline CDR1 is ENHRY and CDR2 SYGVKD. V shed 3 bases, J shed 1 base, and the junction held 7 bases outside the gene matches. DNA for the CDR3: TGTGCCATCAGTGAAGCCGGGACAGGGGGCTCATCCTACGAGCAGTACTTC. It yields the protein CAISEAGTGGSSYEQYF.

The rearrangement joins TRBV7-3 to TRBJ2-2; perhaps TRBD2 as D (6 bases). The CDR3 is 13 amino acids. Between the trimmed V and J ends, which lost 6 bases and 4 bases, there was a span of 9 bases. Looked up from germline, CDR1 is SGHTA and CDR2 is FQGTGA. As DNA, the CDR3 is TGTGCCAGCAGTCGGAGGGCCACCGGGGAGCTGTTTTTT. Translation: CASSRRATGELFF.